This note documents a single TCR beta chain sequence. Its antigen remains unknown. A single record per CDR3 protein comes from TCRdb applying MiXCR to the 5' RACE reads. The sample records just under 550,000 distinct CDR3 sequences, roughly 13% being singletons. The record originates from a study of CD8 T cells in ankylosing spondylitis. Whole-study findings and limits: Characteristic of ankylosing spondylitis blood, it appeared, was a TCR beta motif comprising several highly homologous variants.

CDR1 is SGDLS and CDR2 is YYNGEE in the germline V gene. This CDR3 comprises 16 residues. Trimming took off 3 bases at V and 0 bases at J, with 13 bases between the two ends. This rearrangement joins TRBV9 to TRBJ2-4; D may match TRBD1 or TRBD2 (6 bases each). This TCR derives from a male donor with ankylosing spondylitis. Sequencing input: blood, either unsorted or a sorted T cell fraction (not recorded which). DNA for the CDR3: TGTGCCAGCAGCGGCGGGACACCTCAAGCCAAAAACATTCAGTACTTC. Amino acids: CASSGGTPQAKNIQYF.